This TCR beta chain was sequenced in a study of identical twins. Findings and limits, study-wide: Insertions were fewer in abundant cord blood beta clonotypes, whereas memory repertoires showed none of this pattern.

Concerning this clonotype: Its antigen remains unknown.

Using its own MiXCR run on the 5' RACE reads, TCRdb lists one record per CDR3 protein. The sample contains around 480,000 distinct CDR3 sequences, more than 13% of which appear only once. From germline, CDR1 is DFQATT and CDR2 SNEGSKA (reference sequence). The CDR3 has 13 amino acids. Deletions cut 5 bases from V and 2 bases from J, with 10 bases between. This sample also belongs to another study, concerning yellow fever vaccine responses in identical twins.

The sample taken for sequencing was CD4+ T cells sorted from blood. The receptor's source is a woman between 18 and 29 years old in good health. The chain uses TRBV20-1 and TRBJ2-1; no definite D call. Here the CDR3 DNA reads TGCAGTGCTCCGAGACCGACCTACAATGAGCAGTTCTTC. Protein product: CSAPRPTYNEQFF.